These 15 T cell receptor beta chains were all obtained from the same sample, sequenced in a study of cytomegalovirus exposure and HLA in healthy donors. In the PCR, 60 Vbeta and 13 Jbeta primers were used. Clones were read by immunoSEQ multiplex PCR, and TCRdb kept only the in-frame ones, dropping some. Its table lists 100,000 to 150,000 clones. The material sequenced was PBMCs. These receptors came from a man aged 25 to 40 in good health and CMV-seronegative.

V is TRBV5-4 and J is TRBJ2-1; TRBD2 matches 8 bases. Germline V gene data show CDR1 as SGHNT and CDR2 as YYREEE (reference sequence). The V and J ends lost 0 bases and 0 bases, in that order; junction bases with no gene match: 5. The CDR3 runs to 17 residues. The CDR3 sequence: CASSLAGGRSSYNEQFF. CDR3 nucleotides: TGTGCCAGCAGCTTGGCGGGCGGGAGGAGCTCCTACAATGAGCAGTTCTTC.

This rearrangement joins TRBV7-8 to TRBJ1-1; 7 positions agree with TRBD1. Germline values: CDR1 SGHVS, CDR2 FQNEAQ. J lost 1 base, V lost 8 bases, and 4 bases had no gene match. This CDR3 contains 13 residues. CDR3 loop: CASLGQPNTEAFF. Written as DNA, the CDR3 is TGTGCCAGCCTGGGACAGCCGAACACTGAAGCTTTCTTT. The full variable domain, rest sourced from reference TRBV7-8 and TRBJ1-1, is GAGVSQSPRYKVAKRGQDVALRCDPISGHVSLFWYQQALGQGPEFLTYFQNEAQLDKSGLPSDRFFAERPEGSVSTLKIQRTQQEDSAVYLCASLGQPNTEAFFGQGTRLTVV.

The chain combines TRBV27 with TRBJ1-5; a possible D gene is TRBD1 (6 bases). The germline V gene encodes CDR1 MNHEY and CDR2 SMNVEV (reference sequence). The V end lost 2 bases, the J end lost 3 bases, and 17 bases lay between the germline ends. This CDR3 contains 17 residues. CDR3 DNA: TGTGCCAGCAGTTTAATCCCGGGAGGGGGAATCAATCAGCCCCAGCATTTT. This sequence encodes CASSLIPGGGINQPQHF.

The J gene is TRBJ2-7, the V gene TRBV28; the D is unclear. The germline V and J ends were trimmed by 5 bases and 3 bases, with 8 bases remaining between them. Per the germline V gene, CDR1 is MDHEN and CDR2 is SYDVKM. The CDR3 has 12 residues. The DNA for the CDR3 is TGTGCCAGCAGTCCTACTTACTACGAGCAGTACTTC. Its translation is CASSPTYYEQYF.

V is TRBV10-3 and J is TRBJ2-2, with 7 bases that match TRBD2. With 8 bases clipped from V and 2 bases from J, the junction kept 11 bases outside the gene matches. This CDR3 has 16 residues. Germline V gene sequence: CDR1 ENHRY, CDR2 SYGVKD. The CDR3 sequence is CAIRSVGGRNTGELFF. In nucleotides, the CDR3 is TGTGCCATCCGTTCGGTAGGCGGGAGAAACACCGGGGAGCTGTTTTTT.

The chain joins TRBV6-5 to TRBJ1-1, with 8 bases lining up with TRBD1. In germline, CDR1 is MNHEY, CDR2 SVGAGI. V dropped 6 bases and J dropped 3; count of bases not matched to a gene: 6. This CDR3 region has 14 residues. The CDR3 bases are TGTGCCAGCAGAACTACAGGGGGTCACACTGAAGCTTTCTTT. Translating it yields CASRTTGGHTEAFF.

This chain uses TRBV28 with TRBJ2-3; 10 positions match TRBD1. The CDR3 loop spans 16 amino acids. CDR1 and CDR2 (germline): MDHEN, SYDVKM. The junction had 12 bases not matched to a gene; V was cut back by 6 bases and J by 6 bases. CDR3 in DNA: TGTGCCAGCAGCCCCCGGGGAGGGACAGGGGTTGATACGCAGTATTTT. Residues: CASSPRGGTGVDTQYF.

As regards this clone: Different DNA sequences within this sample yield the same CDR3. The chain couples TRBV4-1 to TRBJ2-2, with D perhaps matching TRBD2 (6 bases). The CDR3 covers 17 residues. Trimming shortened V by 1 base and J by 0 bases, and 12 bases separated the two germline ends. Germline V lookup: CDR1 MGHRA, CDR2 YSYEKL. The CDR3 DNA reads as TGCGCCAGCAGCCAAGCGGGGAGGATCGCGAACACCGGGGAGCTGTTTTTT. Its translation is CASSQAGRIANTGELFF.

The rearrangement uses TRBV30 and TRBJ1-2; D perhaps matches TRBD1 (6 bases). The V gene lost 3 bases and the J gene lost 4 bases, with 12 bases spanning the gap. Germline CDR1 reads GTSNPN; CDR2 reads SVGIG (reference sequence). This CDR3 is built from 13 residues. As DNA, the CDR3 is TGTGCCTGGAGACCAACAGGGACCTATGGCTACACCTTC. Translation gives CAWRPTGTYGYTF. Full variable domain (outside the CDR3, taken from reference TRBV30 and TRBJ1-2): SQTIHQWPATLVQPVGSPLSLECTVEGTSNPNLYWYRQAAGRGLQLLFYSVGIGQISSEVPQNLSASRPQDRQFILSSKKLLLSDSGFYLCAWRPTGTYGYTFGSGTRLTVV.

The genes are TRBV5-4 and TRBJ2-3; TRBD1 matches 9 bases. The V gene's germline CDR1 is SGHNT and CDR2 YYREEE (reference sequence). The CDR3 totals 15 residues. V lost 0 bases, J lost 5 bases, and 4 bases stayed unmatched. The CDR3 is CASSLGTGAVDTQYF. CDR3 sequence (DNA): TGTGCCAGCAGCTTGGGGACAGGGGCGGTAGATACGCAGTATTTT. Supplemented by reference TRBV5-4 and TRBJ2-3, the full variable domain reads ETGVTQSPTHLIKTRGQQVTLRCSSQSGHNTVSWYQQALGQGPQFIFQYYREEENGRGNFPPRFSGLQFPNYSSELNVNALELDDSALYLCASSLGTGAVDTQYFGPGTRLTVL.

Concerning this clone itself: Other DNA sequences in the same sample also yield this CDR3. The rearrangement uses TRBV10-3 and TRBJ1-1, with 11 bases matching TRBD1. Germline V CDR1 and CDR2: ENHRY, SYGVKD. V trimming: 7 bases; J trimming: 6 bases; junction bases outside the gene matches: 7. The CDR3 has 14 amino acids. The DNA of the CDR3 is TGTGCCATCACCCGGGACAGGGGGTCGGCTGAAGCTTTCTTT. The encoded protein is CAITRDRGSAEAFF.

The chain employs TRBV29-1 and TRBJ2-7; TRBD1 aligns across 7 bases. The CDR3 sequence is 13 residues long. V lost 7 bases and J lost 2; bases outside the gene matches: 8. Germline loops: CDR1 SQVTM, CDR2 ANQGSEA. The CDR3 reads CSALGQAAYEQYF. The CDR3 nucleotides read TGCAGCGCCCTAGGACAGGCCGCCTACGAGCAGTACTTC.

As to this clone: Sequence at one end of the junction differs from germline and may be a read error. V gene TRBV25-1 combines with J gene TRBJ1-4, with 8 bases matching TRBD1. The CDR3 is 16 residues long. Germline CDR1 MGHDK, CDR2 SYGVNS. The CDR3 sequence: CASSEYGQGTSEKLFF. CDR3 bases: TGTGCCAGCAGTGAGTACGGACAGGGCACTAGTGAAAAACTGTTTTTT.

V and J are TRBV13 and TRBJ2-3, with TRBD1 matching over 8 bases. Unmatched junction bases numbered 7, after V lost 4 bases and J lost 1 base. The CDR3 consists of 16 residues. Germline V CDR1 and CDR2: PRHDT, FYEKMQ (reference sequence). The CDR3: CASSWRTGKGTDTQYF. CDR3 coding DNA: TGTGCCAGCAGCTGGCGGACAGGGAAGGGCACAGATACGCAGTATTTT. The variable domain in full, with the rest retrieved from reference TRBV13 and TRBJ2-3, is AAGVIQSPRHLIKEKRETATLKCYPIPRHDTVYWYQQGPGQDPQFLISFYEKMQSDKGSIPDRFSAQQFSDYHSELNMSSLELGDSALYFCASSWRTGKGTDTQYFGPGTRLTVL.

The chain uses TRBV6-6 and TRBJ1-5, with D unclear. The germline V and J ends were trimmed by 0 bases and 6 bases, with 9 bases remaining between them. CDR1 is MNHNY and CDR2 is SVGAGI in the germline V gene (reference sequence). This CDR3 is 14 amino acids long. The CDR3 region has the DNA TGTGCCAGCAGTTACTCGAGGATAAGTCAGCCCCAGCATTTT. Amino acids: CASSYSRISQPQHF.